The 20 T cell receptor delta chains presented below share a single source sample, sequenced in a study of Vδ1+ human thymocytes. Regarding the study as a whole: Highly polyclonal TRG and TRD repertoires with Gaussian CDR3 length distributions appeared in thymus.

Their antigens remain unidentified. The template was reverse-transcribed extracted RNA. The CDR3 regions were amplified by multiplex PCR from V-gene primers to a constant-region primer. TCRdb reapplied CATT to the multiplex PCR reads. The sample consists of roughly 55,000 delta-chain clones, approximately 15% of them appearing once. The sample comprised Vdelta1+ gamma-delta thymocytes from the thymus. Subset given: FACS-sorted CD3+ TCRalphabeta- TCRVdelta1+ TCRVdelta2- thymocytes. These receptors were collected from a boy under two years old who had congenital heart surgery.

This clone was observed a few times. V and J are TRDV1 and TRDJ1, with D possibly being TRDD3 (6 bases). This CDR3 spans 21 amino acids. Germline V gene data show CDR1 as TSWWSYY and CDR2 as QGS. The V and J ends lost 4 bases and 0 bases respectively, with 30 bases between them. This chain's CDR3 is CALGARGVQSGDRGYTDKLIF. Written as DNA, the CDR3 is TGTGCTCTTGGGGCTCGGGGTGTACAATCTGGGGATCGGGGGTACACCGATAAACTCATCTTT.

In its sample, this clone was seen once. The V gene is TRDV1, the J gene TRDJ1, with 10 bases matching TRDD3. The V and J ends lost 1 base and 0 bases, in that order; junction bases with no gene match: 11. The CDR3 loop spans 19 amino acids. Germline-derived CDR1 and CDR2 are TSWWSYY and QGS. The CDR3: CALGERPRGIRGYTDKLIF. CDR3 sequence (DNA): TGTGCTCTTGGGGAACGGCCCCGGGGGATACGCGGGTACACCGATAAACTCATCTTT.

V usage is TRDV1 and J usage is TRDJ1; weak D call: TRDD2 (6 bases). With 0 bases removed from V and 2 bases from J, the gap between germline ends came to 19 bases. The germline CDR1 and CDR2 sequences are TSWWSYY and QGS. The CDR3 is made up of 18 amino acids. The CDR3 loop reads CALGELRLPEGGTDKLIF. Written as DNA, the CDR3 is TGTGCTCTTGGGGAACTGCGCCTTCCCGAGGGTGGGACCGATAAACTCATCTTT.

This clone has more than one count but fewer than ten. V usage is TRDV1 and J usage is TRDJ2; possibly TRDD3 for D (9 bases). Germline V gene data show CDR1 as TSWWSYY and CDR2 as QGS. Trimming removed 4 bases at V and 0 bases at J, with 36 bases between. The CDR3 runs to 24 residues. The CDR3 DNA reads TGTGCTCTTGGGGGTCAAACTTCCTACGGTTTCCAGACTGGGGGACCTACTTTGACAGCACAACTCTTCTTT. It encodes CALGGQTSYGFQTGGPTLTAQLFF.

V usage is TRDV1 and J usage is TRDJ1; 13 bases map to TRDD3. Trimming removed 2 bases from V and 8 bases from J; junction bases left unmatched: 23. This CDR3 contains 21 residues. From germline, CDR1 is TSWWSYY and CDR2 QGS. In DNA, the CDR3 is TGTGCTCTTGGGGAAGTCTCCCCCCTTTACTGGGGGATACGCTTAAGGGCAAAACTCATCTTT. Encoded protein: CALGEVSPLYWGIRLRAKLIF.

This clone was recorded a few times. Compared with germline, one end of the junction differs, possibly owing to a read error. The chain recombines TRDV1 with TRDJ1; 12 bases are a match to TRDD3. Per the germline V gene, CDR1 is TSWWSYY and CDR2 is QGS. The CDR3 covers 20 residues. CDR3 residues: CALGGFLVYDWGILADKLIF. The CDR3 DNA reads as TGTGCTCTCGGGGGGTTCCTAGTGTATGACTGGGGGATACTGGCCGATAAACTCATCTTT.

This clone was recorded a few times. This chain connects TRDV1 to TRDJ1; TRDD3 matches 11 bases. This CDR3 comprises 24 residues. The trim removed 2 bases at V and 0 bases at J, leaving 26 bases unmatched. CDR1 and CDR2 from the germline V gene are TSWWSYY and QGS. CDR3 sequence (DNA): TGTGCTCTTGGGGAATCCCAGCTACCTAAATGGGGGATACGCGACCGTACGTACACCGATAAACTCATCTTT. Translating it yields CALGESQLPKWGIRDRTYTDKLIF.

This chain joins TRDV1 and TRDJ2, with D maybe TRDD3 (6 bases). Trimming removed 3 bases from V and 6 bases from J, with 26 bases in between. This CDR3 is built from 19 residues. CDR1 TSWWSYY and CDR2 QGS come from the germline V gene. The CDR3, as DNA: TGTGCTCTTGGGGACTCCCGTACTGGAGGGATAAGTAGGTCAGCACAACTCTTCTTT. This codes for CALGDSRTGGISRSAQLFF.

This clone was counted only a few times. The junction differs from germline at one of its ends, possibly a read error. This chain connects TRDV2 to TRDJ1; 13 nucleotides match TRDD3. This CDR3 is built from 18 residues. Per germline, CDR1 GEAIGNYY and CDR2 EKD. The CDR3, as DNA: TGTGCCTGTGACACCACGTACTGGGGGATACGGTACACCGATAAACTCACCTTT. It yields the protein CACDTTYWGIRYTDKLTF.

The V and J genes are TRDV1 and TRDJ1, with 7 bases aligning to TRDD2. Germline CDR1 TSWWSYY, CDR2 QGS. The CDR3 consists of 18 residues. The V segment lost 3 bases and the J segment 1 base; nucleotides outside the gene matches: 14. In DNA, the CDR3 is TGTGCTCTTGGGGATCCGCTTCCTAATGTACTGTTCACCGATAAACTCATCTTT. Translating gives CALGDPLPNVLFTDKLIF.

V gene TRDV1 combines with J gene TRDJ1; TRDD3 aligns across 8 bases. Trimming removed 3 bases from V and 0 bases from J; junction bases left unmatched: 12. CDR3 size: 18 residues. The germline V gene encodes CDR1 TSWWSYY and CDR2 QGS. CDR3 nucleotide sequence: TGTGCTCTTGGGGAGTTGAGAGTGCTGGGGGAGTACACCGATAAACTCATCTTT. Amino acids: CALGELRVLGEYTDKLIF.

The chain is built from TRDV1 and TRDJ1, with 12 bases that match TRDD3. From germline, CDR1 is TSWWSYY and CDR2 QGS. J lost 1 base, V lost 1 base, and 7 bases had no gene match. The CDR3 has 18 residues. In nucleotides, the CDR3 is TGTGCTCTTGGGGAACGCTGGGGGATACGTGTTAGCACCGATAAACTCATCTTT. Translated: CALGERWGIRVSTDKLIF.

The table lists this clone with a few counts. At one of its ends the junction is not consistent with the germline gene, which may arise from a read error. The chain uses TRDV1 and TRDJ1; D might be TRDD3 (5 bases). Germline V gives CDR1 TSWWSYY, CDR2 QGS. The CDR3 totals 16 residues. The CDR3 DNA follows: TGTTCTCTTGGGGTAGCGTCTGGTGGGTACACCGATAAACTCATCTTT. Translation: CSLGVASGGYTDKLIF.

This clone was detected only once. The rearrangement joins TRDV1 to TRDJ1; 7 nucleotides agree with TRDD3. The germline CDR1 and CDR2 sequences are TSWWSYY and QGS. The junction had 15 bases not matched to a gene; V was cut back by 2 bases and J by 3 bases. The CDR3 covers 18 residues. The CDR3 reads CALGEGYWGSFEADKLIF. The CDR3 DNA follows: TGTGCTCTTGGGGAAGGCTACTGGGGCTCCTTTGAGGCCGATAAACTCATCTTT.

This clone was found a few times. V gene TRDV1 combines with J gene TRDJ1, with 10 bases lining up with TRDD3. This CDR3 has 23 residues. CDR1 is TSWWSYY and CDR2 is QGS in the germline V gene. With V trimmed by 0 bases and J by 2 bases, 24 bases remained unmatched. The chain's CDR3 is CALGELRTYVPQWGILPTDKLIF. The CDR3 DNA reads TGTGCTCTTGGGGAACTGCGAACCTACGTCCCTCAGTGGGGGATACTTCCAACCGATAAACTCATCTTT.

The table lists this clone with a few counts. The V call is TRDV1, the J call TRDJ1; 12 nucleotides agree with TRDD3. The CDR3 runs to 22 residues. The trim removed 3 bases at V and 1 base at J, leaving 21 bases unmatched. Germline values: CDR1 TSWWSYY, CDR2 QGS. CDR3 region: CALGDSLYWGIPRGIGTDKLIF. For the CDR3, the DNA is TGTGCTCTTGGGGATTCCTTGTACTGGGGGATACCCAGGGGTATTGGCACCGATAAACTCATCTTT.

This clone was found a few times. This chain links TRDV1 with TRDJ1, with 10 bases aligning to TRDD3. Germline-derived CDR1 and CDR2 are TSWWSYY and QGS. V was clipped by 3 bases and J by 0 bases; unmatched bases: 7. The CDR3 covers 17 residues. CDR3 loop: CALGEPTTGGYTDKLIF. The CDR3 DNA follows: TGTGCTCTTGGGGAGCCAACAACTGGGGGATACACCGATAAACTCATCTTT.

The chain combines TRDV1 with TRDJ1; D remains unclear. V was cut by 4 bases and J by 2 bases, with 5 bases left in between. Germline V gives CDR1 TSWWSYY, CDR2 QGS. The CDR3 runs to 12 residues. The CDR3 is CALGAGTDKLIF. As DNA, the CDR3 is TGTGCTCTTGGGGCCGGGACCGATAAACTCATCTTT.

The rearrangement joins TRDV1 to TRDJ1; 9 positions agree with TRDD3. V lost 2 bases, J lost 0 bases, and 16 bases stayed unmatched. Germline lookup yields CDR1 TSWWSYY and CDR2 QGS. CDR3 length: 20 residues. The CDR3 bases are TGTGCTCTTGGGGAAGGAGTTCCTACGGCCTGGGGGATGGACACCGATAAACTCATCTTT. This codes for CALGEGVPTAWGMDTDKLIF.

This clone showed up just a few times. One end of the junction fails to match germline, which may point to a read error. J is TRDJ1 and V is TRDV1; no definite D call. Germline CDR1 is TSWWSYY and CDR2 is QGS. The length of the CDR3 is 21 residues. CDR3 DNA: TGTGCTCTTGGGGAACCCCTCATTCCCGTATCGGTAAAAAGGTACACCTATAAACCCATCTTT. Protein sequence: CALGEPLIPVSVKRYTYKPIF.